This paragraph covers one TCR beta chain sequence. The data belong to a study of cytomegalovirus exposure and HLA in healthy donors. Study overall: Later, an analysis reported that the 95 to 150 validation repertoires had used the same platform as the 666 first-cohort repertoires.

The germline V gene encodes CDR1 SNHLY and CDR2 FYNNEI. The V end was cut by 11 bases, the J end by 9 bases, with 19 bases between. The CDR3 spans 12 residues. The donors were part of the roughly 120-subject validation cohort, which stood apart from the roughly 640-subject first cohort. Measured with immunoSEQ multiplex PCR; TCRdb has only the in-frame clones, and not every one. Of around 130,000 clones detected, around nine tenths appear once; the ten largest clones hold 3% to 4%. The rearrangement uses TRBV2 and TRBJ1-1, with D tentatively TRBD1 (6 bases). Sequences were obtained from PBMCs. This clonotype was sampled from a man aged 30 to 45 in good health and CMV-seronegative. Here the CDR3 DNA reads TGTGCCTCCCCCGATGGGGGCAACAAAGCTTTCTTT. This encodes CASPDGGNKAFF. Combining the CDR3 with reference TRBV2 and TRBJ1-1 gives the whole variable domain EPEVTQTPSHQVTQMGQEVILRCVPISNHLYFYWYRQILGQKVEFLVSFYNNEISEKSEIFDDQFSVERPDGSNFTLKIRSTKLEDSAMYFCASPDGGNKAFFGQGTRLTVV.